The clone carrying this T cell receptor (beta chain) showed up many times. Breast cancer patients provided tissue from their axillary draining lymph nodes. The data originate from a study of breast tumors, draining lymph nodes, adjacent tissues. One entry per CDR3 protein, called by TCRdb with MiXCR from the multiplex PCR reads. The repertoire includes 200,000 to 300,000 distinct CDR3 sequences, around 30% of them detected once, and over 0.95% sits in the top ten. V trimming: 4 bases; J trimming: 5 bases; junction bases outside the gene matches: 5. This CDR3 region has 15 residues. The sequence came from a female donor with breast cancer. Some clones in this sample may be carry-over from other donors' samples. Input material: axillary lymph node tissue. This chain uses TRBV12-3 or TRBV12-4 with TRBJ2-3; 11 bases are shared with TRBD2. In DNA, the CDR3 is TGTGCCAGCAGTTCCCTTGGACTAGCGGGAGATACGCAGTATTTT. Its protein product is CASSSLGLAGDTQYF.